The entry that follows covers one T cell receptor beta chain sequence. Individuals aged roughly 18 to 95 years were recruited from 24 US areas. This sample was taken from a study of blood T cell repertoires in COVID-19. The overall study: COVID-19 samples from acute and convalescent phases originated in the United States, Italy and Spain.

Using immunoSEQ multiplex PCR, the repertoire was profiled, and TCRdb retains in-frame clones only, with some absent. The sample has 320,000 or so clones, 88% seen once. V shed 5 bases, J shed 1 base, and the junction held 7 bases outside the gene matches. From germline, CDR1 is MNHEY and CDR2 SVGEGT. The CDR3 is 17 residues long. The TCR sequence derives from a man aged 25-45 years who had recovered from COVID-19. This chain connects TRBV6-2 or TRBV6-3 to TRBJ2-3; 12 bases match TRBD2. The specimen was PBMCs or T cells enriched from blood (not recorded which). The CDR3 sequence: CASSRSGLAGRTDTQYF. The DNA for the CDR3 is TGTGCCAGCAGTCGCTCCGGACTAGCGGGGCGCACAGATACGCAGTATTTT.